At least ten counts were recorded for the clone carrying this TCR beta chain. Its target is unknown. With 7 bases removed from V and 4 bases from J, the gap between germline ends came to 19 bases. The CDR3 covers 15 residues. In germline, CDR1 is WSHSY, CDR2 SAAADI. This record belongs to a study of regulatory T cells in long-lasting Graves disease. The study, taken as a whole, reports: Persistent Graves' patients showed reduced TCR diversity versus newly diagnosed patients.

Time point reported: newly diagnosed GD, antithyroid drugs for less than 3 months. PBMC RNA was the source of the TCR library. In building TCR beta libraries, iRepertoire HTBI primers were used together with Arm-PCR of CDR3 regions. TCRdb re-derived calls from the multiplex PCR reads in MiXCR, one entry per CDR3 protein. This sample has roughly 610,000 distinct CDR3 sequences, with roughly 15% found just once. The same data also went into a second study, on T cells in Graves' hyperthyroidism and ophthalmopathy. That investigation notes: Researchers defined stable Graves' hyperthyroidism as no ophthalmopathy progression within 18 months.

The source was peripheral blood mononuclear cells (PBMCs), collected at new diagnosis, from a patient treated with antithyroid drugs. The chain couples TRBV10-2 to TRBJ1-2; weak D call: TRBD1 (5 bases). This sequence originates from a woman between 25 and 40 years old with Graves disease. DNA of the CDR3: TGCGCCAGCAAACCCAGGCCCTGGGGGAGCTATGGCTACACCTTC. Amino acids: CASKPRPWGSYGYTF.